Given below is one T cell receptor beta chain in context. The data belong to a study of blood T cell repertoires in COVID-19. Study in general: COVID-19 samples, acute and convalescent, were from the United States, Italy and Spain.

V trimming: 2 bases; J trimming: 4 bases; junction bases outside the gene matches: 6. Germline V CDR1 and CDR2: ENHRY, SYGVKD. This CDR3 has 15 residues. Profiling relied on immunoSEQ multiplex PCR, and the TCRdb table lists in-frame clones only, not all of them. This sample carries about 230,000 clones, roughly 90% of them seen once, and the ten largest clones take 2.5% to 3.5%. Source material: peripheral blood. The receptor comes from a woman aged 55-69 years with acute or convalescent COVID-19. The chain joins TRBV10-3 to TRBJ1-2; 8 bases match TRBD1. The CDR3 region is CAISEQGTGIYGYTF. CDR3 DNA sequence: TGTGCCATCAGTGAGCAAGGGACAGGAATCTATGGCTACACCTTC.